The entry below describes one TCR beta chain. What antigen it recognizes has not been identified. It is likely a read error, because the conserved phenylalanine at the end of the CDR3 is missing. This record comes from a study of T cell repertoires in cytomegalovirus infection (dated 2019 in TCRdb). Notes on the research overall: Donor HLA type was relevant to the analysis, as public TCR beta signatures indicated carriage of CMV infection together with the matching HLA type.

What the authors observed across the whole study: The ex vivo response was dominated by HLA-C-restricted CMV-specific TCR beta clonotypes, which also provided the single most frequent clonotype in two of eight donors. In both this cohort and an independent roughly 330-donor cohort, the cumulative frequency of public TCR beta family members distinguished carriers of CMV infection plus the relevant HLA type.

Counting both end residues, the CDR3 totals 12 amino acids. Just CDR3 DNA is preserved here, 36 bases in frame from base 1. Trimming removed 2 bases from V and 9 bases from J, leaving 10 bases between the germline ends. From the germline V gene, CDR1 is MDHEN and CDR2 is SYDVKM. The sample was run on an Illumina HiSeq 1500. Using fastp trimming at Q25 and MiXCR clonotype assembly, TCRdb reanalyzed the public sequencing data and kept in-frame beta chains. When rows share a CDR3 protein, they turn into one entry using the most common DNA and genes. The sample includes 350,000 to 550,000 distinct CDR3 sequences, with about 33% observed a single time. Together, the top ten hold about 13% of the sample.

Recombination joined TRBV28 with TRBJ1-2; matching of 6 bases hints at TRBD1 as the D gene. Source material: PBMCs. The TCR was taken from a human donor in good health (CMV status not recorded). Some clones in this sample may be carry-over from other donors' samples. The nucleotide sequence reads as follows: TGTGCCAGCAGTTTACCAGGGGCCCGCTACACCTTA. It is translated as CASSLPGARYTL.